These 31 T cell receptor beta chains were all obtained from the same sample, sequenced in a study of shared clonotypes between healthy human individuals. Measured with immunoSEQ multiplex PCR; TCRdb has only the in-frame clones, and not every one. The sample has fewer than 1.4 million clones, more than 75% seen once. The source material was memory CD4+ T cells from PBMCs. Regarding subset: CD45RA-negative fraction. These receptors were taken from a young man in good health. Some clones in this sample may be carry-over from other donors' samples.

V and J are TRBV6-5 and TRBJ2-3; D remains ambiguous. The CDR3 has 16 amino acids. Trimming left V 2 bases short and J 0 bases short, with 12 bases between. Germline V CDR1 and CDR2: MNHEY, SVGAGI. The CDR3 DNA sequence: TGTGCCAGCAGTTACATGGGTGACTCTAGCACAGATACGCAGTATTTT. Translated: CASSYMGDSSTDTQYF.

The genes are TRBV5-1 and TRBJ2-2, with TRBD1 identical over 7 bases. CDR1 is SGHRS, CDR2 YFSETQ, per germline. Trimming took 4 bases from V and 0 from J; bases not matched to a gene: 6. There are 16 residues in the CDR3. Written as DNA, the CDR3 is TGCGCCAGCAGCGGATGGGACAGTCCGAACACCGGGGAGCTGTTTTTT. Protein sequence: CASSGWDSPNTGELFF.

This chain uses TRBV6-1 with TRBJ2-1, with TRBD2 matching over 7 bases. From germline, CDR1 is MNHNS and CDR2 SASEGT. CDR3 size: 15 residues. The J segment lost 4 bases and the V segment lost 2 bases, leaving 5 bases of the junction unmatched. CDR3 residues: CASSEPGLGYNEQFF. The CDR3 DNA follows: TGTGCCAGCAGTGAACCAGGACTAGGGTACAATGAGCAGTTCTTC.

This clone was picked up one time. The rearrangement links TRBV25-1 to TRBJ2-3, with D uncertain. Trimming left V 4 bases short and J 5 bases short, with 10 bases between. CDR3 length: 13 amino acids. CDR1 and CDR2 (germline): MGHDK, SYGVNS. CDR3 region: CASSGDNQDTQYF. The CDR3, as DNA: TGTGCCAGCAGTGGTGACAATCAAGATACGCAGTATTTT. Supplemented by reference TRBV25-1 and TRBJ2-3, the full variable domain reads EADIYQTPRYLVIGTGKKITLECSQTMGHDKMYWYQQDPGMELHLIHYSYGVNSTEKGDLSSESTVSRIRTEHFPLTLESARPSHTSQYLCASSGDNQDTQYFGPGTRLTVL.

CDR3 in amino acids: CASSHGLAGGTGELFF. In nucleotides, the CDR3 is TGTGCCAGCTCACACGGACTAGCGGGAGGGACCGGGGAGCTGTTTTTT. The chain is built from TRBV18 and TRBJ2-2, with 15 bases identical to TRBD2. Germline V gene sequence: CDR1 KGHSH, CDR2 LQKENI. The CDR3 has 16 residues. After removal of 4 bases from V and 5 bases from J, the junction contained 2 bases not matched to a gene.

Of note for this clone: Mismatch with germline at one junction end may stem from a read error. The CDR3, as DNA: TGTGCCAGCAGCTTTTTATTCTCCGGGGAGCTGCTTTTT. It codes for CASSFLFSGELLF. V gene TRBV7-9 combines with J gene TRBJ2-2; D is perhaps TRBD2 (5 bases). From germline, CDR1 is SEHNR and CDR2 FQNEAQ (reference sequence). The CDR3 sequence is 13 residues long.

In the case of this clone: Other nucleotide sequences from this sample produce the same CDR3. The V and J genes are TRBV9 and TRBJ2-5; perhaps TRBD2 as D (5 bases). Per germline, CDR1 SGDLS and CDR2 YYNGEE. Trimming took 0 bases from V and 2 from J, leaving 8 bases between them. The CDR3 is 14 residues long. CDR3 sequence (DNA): TGTGCCAGCAGCGTAGGAGGACTTCAAGAGACCCAGTACTTC. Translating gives CASSVGGLQETQYF.

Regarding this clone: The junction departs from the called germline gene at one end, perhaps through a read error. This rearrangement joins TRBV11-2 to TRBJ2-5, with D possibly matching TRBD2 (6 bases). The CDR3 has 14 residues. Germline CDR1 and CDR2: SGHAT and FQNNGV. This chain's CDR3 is CASSLDRGSGVSHF. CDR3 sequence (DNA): TGTGCCAGCAGCTTAGATCGTGGGTCGGGAGTATCGCACTTC.

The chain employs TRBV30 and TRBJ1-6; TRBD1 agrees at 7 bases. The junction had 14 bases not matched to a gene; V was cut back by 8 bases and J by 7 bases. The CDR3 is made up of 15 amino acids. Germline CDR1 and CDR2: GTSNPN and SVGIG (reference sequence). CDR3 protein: CARSRVGGHNSPLHF. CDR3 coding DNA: TGTGCCCGCTCACGAGTAGGGGGCCACAATTCACCCCTCCACTTT.

CDR3 in DNA: TGCGCCAGCAGCTTGGACAGGGGCACCTACGAGCAGTACTTC. Encoded protein: CASSLDRGTYEQYF. The chain employs TRBV5-1 and TRBJ2-7; 7 bases fit TRBD1. The V gene's germline CDR1 is SGHRS and CDR2 YFSETQ. CDR3 length: 14 amino acids. V was clipped by 0 bases and J by 2 bases; unmatched bases: 2.

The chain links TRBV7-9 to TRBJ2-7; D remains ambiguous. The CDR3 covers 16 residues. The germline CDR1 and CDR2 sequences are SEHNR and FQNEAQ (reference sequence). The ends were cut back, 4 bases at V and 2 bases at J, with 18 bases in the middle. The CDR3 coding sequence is TGTGCCAGCAGCTCCTACTCGGGCCTGATGACCTACGAGCAGTACTTC. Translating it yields CASSSYSGLMTYEQYF.

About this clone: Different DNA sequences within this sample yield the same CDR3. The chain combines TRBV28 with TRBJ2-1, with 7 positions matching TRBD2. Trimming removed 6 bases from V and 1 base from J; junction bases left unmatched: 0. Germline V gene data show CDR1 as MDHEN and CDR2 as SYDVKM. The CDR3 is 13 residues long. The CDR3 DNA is TGTGCCAGCAGGGGAGGGTCCTACAATGAGCAGTTCTTC. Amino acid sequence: CASRGGSYNEQFF.

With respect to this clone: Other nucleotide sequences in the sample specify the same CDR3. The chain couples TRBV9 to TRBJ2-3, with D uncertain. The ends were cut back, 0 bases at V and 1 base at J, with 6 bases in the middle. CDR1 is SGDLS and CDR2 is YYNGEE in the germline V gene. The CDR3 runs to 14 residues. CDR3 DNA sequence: TGTGCCAGCAGCGTAGTGTCTCGCACAGATACGCAGTATTTT. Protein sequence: CASSVVSRTDTQYF.

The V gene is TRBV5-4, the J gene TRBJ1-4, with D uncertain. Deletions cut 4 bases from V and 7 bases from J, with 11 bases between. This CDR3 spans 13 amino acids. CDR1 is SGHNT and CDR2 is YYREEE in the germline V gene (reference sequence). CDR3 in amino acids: CASSREEGEKLFF. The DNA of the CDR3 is TGTGCCAGCAGCCGCGAGGAGGGTGAAAAACTGTTTTTT.

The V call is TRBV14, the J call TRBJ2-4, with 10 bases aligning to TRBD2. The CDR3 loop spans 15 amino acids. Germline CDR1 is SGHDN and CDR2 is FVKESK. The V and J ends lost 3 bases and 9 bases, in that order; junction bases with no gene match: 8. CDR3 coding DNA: TGTGCCAGCAGCCACTCTAGCGGGAGAAACAGCATTCAGTACTTC. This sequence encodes CASSHSSGRNSIQYF.

Written as DNA, the CDR3 is TGTGCCAGCAGTTTTATGCAGGGGCCCCCCTACGAGCAGTACTTC. This encodes CASSFMQGPPYEQYF. The chain recombines TRBV28 with TRBJ2-7; D might be TRBD1 (6 bases). Trimming removed 3 bases at V and 2 bases at J, with 14 bases between. The CDR3 length is 15 residues. CDR1 and CDR2 from the germline V gene are MDHEN and SYDVKM.

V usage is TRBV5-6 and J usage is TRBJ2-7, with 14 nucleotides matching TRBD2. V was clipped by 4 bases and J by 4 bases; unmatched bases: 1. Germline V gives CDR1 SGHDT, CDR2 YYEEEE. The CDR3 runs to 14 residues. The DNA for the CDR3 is TGTGCCAGCAGCGGGACTAGCGGGAGTTACGAGCAGTACTTC. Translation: CASSGTSGSYEQYF.

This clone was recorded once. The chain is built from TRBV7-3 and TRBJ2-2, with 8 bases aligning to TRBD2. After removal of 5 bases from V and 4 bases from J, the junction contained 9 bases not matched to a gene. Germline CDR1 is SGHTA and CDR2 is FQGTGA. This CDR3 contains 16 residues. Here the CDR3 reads CASSEQPGLVTGELFF. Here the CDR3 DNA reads TGTGCCAGCAGCGAACAGCCGGGACTAGTCACCGGGGAGCTGTTTTTT.

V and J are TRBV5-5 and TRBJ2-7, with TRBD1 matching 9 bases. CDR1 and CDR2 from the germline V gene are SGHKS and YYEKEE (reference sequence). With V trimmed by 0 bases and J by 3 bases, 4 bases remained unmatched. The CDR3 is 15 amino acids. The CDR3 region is CASSLAGTGYYEQYF. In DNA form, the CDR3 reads TGTGCCAGCAGCTTGGCAGGGACAGGGTACTACGAGCAGTACTTC.

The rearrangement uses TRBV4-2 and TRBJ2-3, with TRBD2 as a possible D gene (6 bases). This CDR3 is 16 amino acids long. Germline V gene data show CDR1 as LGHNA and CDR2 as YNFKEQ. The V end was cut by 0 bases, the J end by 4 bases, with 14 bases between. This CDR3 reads CASSQDPGEWADTQYF. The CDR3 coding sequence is TGTGCCAGCAGCCAAGATCCGGGGGAGTGGGCAGATACGCAGTATTTT.

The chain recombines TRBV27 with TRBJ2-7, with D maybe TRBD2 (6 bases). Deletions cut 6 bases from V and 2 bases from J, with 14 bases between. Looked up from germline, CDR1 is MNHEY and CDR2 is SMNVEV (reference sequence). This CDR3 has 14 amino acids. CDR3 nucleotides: TGTGCCAGCAGATTAAATGGGGGGACCTACGAGCAGTACTTC. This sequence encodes CASRLNGGTYEQYF.

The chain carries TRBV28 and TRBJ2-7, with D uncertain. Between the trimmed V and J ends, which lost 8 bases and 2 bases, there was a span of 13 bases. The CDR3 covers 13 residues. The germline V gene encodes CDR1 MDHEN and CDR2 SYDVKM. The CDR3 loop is CASLDTAAYEQYF. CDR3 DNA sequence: TGTGCCAGCCTAGACACTGCTGCCTACGAGCAGTACTTC.

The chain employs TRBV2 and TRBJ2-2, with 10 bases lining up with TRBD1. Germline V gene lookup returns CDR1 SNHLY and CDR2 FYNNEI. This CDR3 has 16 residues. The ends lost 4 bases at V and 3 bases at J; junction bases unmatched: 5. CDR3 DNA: TGTGCCAGCAGTGGTCGGACAGGGGGTTACACCGGGGAGCTGTTTTTT. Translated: CASSGRTGGYTGELFF.

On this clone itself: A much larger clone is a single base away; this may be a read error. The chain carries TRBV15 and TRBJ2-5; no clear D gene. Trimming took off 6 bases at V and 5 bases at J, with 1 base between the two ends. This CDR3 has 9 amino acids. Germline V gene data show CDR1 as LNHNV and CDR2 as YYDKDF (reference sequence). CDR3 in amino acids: CATRETQYF. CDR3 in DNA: TGTGCCACCAGGGAGACCCAGTACTTC. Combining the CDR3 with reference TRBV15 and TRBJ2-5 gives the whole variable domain DAMVIQNPRYQVTQFGKPVTLSCSQTLNHNVMYWYQQKSSQAPKLLFHYYDKDFNNEADTPDNFQSRRPNTSFCFLDIRSPGLGDTAMYLCATRETQYFGPGTRLLVL.

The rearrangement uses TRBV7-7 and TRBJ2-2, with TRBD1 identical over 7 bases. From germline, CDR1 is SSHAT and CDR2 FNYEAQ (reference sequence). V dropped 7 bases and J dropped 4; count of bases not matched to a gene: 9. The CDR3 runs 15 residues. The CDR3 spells CASTREGASTGELFF. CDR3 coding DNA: TGTGCCAGCACGCGTGAGGGGGCGTCCACCGGGGAGCTGTTTTTT.

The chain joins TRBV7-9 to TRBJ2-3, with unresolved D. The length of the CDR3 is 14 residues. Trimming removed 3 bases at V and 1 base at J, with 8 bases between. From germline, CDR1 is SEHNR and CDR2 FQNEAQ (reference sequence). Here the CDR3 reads CASSLGFGTDTQYF. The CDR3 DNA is TGTGCCAGCAGCTTGGGGTTCGGCACAGATACGCAGTATTTT.

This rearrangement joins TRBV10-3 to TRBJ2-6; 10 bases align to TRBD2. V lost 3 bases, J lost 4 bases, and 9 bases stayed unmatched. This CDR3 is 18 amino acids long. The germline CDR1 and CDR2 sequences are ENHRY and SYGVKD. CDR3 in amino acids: CAISESGRALAGANVLTF. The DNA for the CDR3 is TGTGCCATCAGTGAAAGCGGGAGGGCCCTCGCCGGGGCCAACGTCCTGACTTTC.

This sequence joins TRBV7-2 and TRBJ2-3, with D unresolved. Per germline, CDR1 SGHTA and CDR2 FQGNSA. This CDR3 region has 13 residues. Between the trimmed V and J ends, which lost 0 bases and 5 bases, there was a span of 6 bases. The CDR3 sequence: CASSLAYKDTQYF. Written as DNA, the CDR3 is TGTGCCAGCAGCTTAGCTTATAAAGATACGCAGTATTTT.

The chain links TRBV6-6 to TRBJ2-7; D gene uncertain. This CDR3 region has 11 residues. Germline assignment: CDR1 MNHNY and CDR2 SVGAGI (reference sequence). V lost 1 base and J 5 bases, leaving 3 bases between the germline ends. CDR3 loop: CASSYYNEQYF. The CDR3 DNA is TGTGCCAGCAGTTACTACAACGAGCAGTACTTC.

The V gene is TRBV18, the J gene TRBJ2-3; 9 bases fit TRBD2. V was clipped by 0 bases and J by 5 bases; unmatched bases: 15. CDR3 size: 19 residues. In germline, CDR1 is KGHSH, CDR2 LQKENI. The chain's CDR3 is CASSPPRGTSPQREDTQYF. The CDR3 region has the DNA TGTGCCAGCTCACCACCGAGGGGGACTAGCCCCCAGAGGGAAGATACGCAGTATTTT.

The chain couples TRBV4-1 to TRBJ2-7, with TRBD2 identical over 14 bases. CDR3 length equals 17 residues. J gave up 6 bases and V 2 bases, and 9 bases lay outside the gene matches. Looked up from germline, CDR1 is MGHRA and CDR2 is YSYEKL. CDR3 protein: CASSQSSGLAGGGEQYF. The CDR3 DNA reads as TGCGCCAGCAGCCAATCGTCAGGACTAGCGGGAGGAGGCGAGCAGTACTTC.